This T cell receptor (beta chain) was sequenced in a study of CD8 T cells in Susac syndrome. CDR3 length equals 15 residues. With 4 bases clipped from V and 7 bases from J, the junction kept 12 bases outside the gene matches. The germline gives CDR1 SGHDT, CDR2 YYEEEE. When the RNA was reverse transcribed, random hexamers were used with an input of roughly 0.5 to 1 ug. Each CDR3 protein is one row after TCRdb ran MiXCR on the immunoSEQ multiplex PCR reads. The repertoire holds over 350,000 distinct CDR3 sequences, with 85% as singletons. The specimen was CD8+ T cells from PBMCs. The sequence derives from a human donor with multiple sclerosis. The chain is built from TRBV5-6 and TRBJ1-2; 8 nucleotides align to TRBD1. CDR3 protein: CASSRAPQGAVGYTF. CDR3 nucleotides: TGTGCCAGCAGCCGAGCCCCCCAGGGGGCAGTTGGCTACACCTTC. The full variable domain, in which reference TRBV5-6 and TRBJ1-2 provide the parts outside the CDR3, is DAGVTQSPTHLIKTRGQQVTLRCSPKSGHDTVSWYQQALGQGPQFIFQYYEEEERQRGNFPDRFSGHQFPNYSSELNVNALLLGDSALYLCASSRAPQGAVGYTFGSGTRLTVV.